Below, 27 T cell receptor beta chains from the same sample are listed, as sequenced in a study of T cell responses to AZD1222 COVID-19 vaccine. The data were produced by immunoSEQ multiplex PCR, yet TCRdb's version contains in-frame clones alone and is incomplete. Among about 130,000 clones, 75% to 90% were seen once, and the ten largest hold more than 5.5%. Sequencing used peripheral blood, obtained on day 0 of AZD1222 vaccination. These receptors were obtained from an adult in good health.

The chain recombines TRBV28 with TRBJ1-1, with D possibly being TRBD1 (5 bases). The V gene's germline CDR1 is MDHEN and CDR2 SYDVKM. The CDR3 is made up of 14 amino acids. V was trimmed by 7 bases and J by 1 base, leaving 13 bases between them. DNA of the CDR3: TGTGCCAGCACTCCCGGGGGAGGGAACACTGAAGCTTTCTTT. It encodes CASTPGGGNTEAFF.

The chain is built from TRBV29-1 and TRBJ1-1, with D perhaps TRBD1 (5 bases). CDR1 is SQVTM, CDR2 ANQGSEA, per germline. Trimming left V 3 bases short and J 2 bases short, with 10 bases between. The CDR3 loop spans 13 amino acids. CDR3 loop: CSVEEGTNTEAFF. The CDR3 coding sequence is TGCAGCGTTGAGGAGGGGACCAACACTGAAGCTTTCTTT. The whole variable domain, remainder taken from reference TRBV29-1 and TRBJ1-1, is SAVISQKPSRDICQRGTSLTIQCQVDSQVTMMFWYRQQPGQSLTLIATANQGSEATYESGFVIDKFPISRPNLTFSTLTVSNMSPEDSSIYLCSVEEGTNTEAFFGQGTRLTVV.

This clone was counted a few times. The V and J genes are TRBV23-1 and TRBJ2-3; D not certain. TRBV23-1 is an ORF for which the function is uncertain. CDR3 length: 15 amino acids. The germline V and J ends were trimmed by 3 bases and 0 bases, with 10 bases remaining between them. The CDR3 sequence: CASSHPGPSTDTQYF. The CDR3 coding sequence is TGCGCCAGCAGTCATCCCGGACCTAGCACAGATACGCAGTATTTT.

The rearrangement links TRBV2 to TRBJ2-2; 7 bases line up with TRBD1. Trimming took 4 bases from V and 4 from J; bases not matched to a gene: 9. The CDR3 length is 16 residues. Germline V gene sequence: CDR1 SNHLY, CDR2 FYNNEI. The CDR3 bases are TGTGCCAGCAGTGGGGCTCGGGCAGGGGGCACCGGGGAGCTGTTTTTT. Translating gives CASSGARAGGTGELFF.

The chain uses TRBV30 and TRBJ1-2, with 10 bases lining up with TRBD1. Trimming took 5 bases from V and 4 from J; bases not matched to a gene: 4. This CDR3 has 13 residues. Germline assignment: CDR1 GTSNPN and CDR2 SVGIG (reference sequence). In nucleotides, the CDR3 is TGTGCCTGGGGACAGGGGGAGGTCTATGGCTACACCTTC. It codes for CAWGQGEVYGYTF. The whole variable domain, remainder taken from reference TRBV30 and TRBJ1-2, is SQTIHQWPATLVQPVGSPLSLECTVEGTSNPNLYWYRQAAGRGLQLLFYSVGIGQISSEVPQNLSASRPQDRQFILSSKKLLLSDSGFYLCAWGQGEVYGYTFGSGTRLTVV.

The chain is built from TRBV24-1 and TRBJ1-2; a weak D match, TRBD1 (6 bases). Trimming cost V 6 bases and J 4 bases, with 11 bases left between them. CDR1 is KGHDR, CDR2 SFDVKD, per germline. This CDR3 contains 13 residues. CDR3 loop: CATSKEQGYGYTF. The DNA of the CDR3 is TGTGCCACCAGTAAGGAACAGGGCTATGGCTACACCTTC.

The chain uses TRBV5-4 and TRBJ1-2; D remains ambiguous. CDR1 is SGHNT and CDR2 is YYREEE in the germline V gene (reference sequence). The CDR3 totals 12 residues. V lost 4 bases and J lost 8, with 12 bases in between. CDR3 bases: TGTGCCAGCAGCCCCCCCACTGGCGGCTACACCTTC. This sequence encodes CASSPPTGGYTF.

This chain links TRBV18 with TRBJ1-1; D not certain. This CDR3 spans 16 amino acids. Trimming left V 4 bases short and J 0 bases short, with 15 bases between. The germline gives CDR1 KGHSH, CDR2 LQKENI. CDR3 nucleotides: TGTGCCAGCTCACAATCCTCAAGCCCCATGAACACTGAAGCTTTCTTT. This codes for CASSQSSSPMNTEAFF.

J is TRBJ2-3 and V is TRBV30; unclear D gene. Germline assignment: CDR1 GTSNPN and CDR2 SVGIG (reference sequence). The CDR3 is made up of 13 amino acids. V was clipped by 2 bases and J by 4 bases, with 10 bases between them. Written as DNA, the CDR3 is TGTGCCTGGAGTATTTCAGCCCCAGATACGCAGTATTTT. Its protein is CAWSISAPDTQYF.

This clone is a singleton in its sample. The chain uses TRBV27 and TRBJ2-7; 7 bases fit TRBD1. The CDR3 runs 14 residues. With V trimmed by 2 bases and J by 2 bases, 3 bases remained unmatched. CDR1 and CDR2 from the germline V gene are MNHEY and SMNVEV (reference sequence). The DNA of the CDR3 is TGTGCCAGCAGTTTACGAGGGACAGCCTACGAGCAGTACTTC. It yields the protein CASSLRGTAYEQYF.

A word on this clone: Because it lacks the conserved phenylalanine or tryptophan at the end, this CDR3 is likely a read error. Because the CDR3's place on the DNA is in doubt, the DNA is left out and the CDR3 is given as listed by TCRdb. This chain joins TRBV5-5 and TRBJ1-2; the D segment call TRBD1 is taken from the table without a DNA check. The CDR3 length is 12 residues, termini included. The germline V gene encodes CDR1 SGHKS and CDR2 YYEKEE (reference sequence). CDR3 protein: CASNVLGGQGSL.

This clone was detected only once. The V gene is TRBV7-9, the J gene TRBJ1-4, with D uncertain. The CDR3 is made up of 15 amino acids. Germline V gene sequence: CDR1 SEHNR, CDR2 FQNEAQ (reference sequence). Trimming took off 1 base at V and 5 bases at J, with 11 bases between the two ends. The CDR3 region is CASSLGRTRNEKLFF. CDR3 coding DNA: TGTGCCAGCAGCTTAGGTAGAACCAGGAATGAAAAACTGTTTTTT.

CDR3: CASSSKDRSYGYTF. CDR3 nucleotide sequence: TGTGCCAGCAGCTCAAAAGACAGATCCTATGGCTACACCTTC. The chain recombines TRBV5-6 with TRBJ1-2; maybe TRBD1 (5 bases). Germline V gives CDR1 SGHDT, CDR2 YYEEEE. CDR3 length: 14 residues. V gave up 3 bases and J gave up 4 bases, with 13 bases separating them. The full variable domain, in which reference TRBV5-6 and TRBJ1-2 provide the parts outside the CDR3, is DAGVTQSPTHLIKTRGQQVTLRCSPKSGHDTVSWYQQALGQGPQFIFQYYEEEERQRGNFPDRFSGHQFPNYSSELNVNALLLGDSALYLCASSSKDRSYGYTFGSGTRLTVV.

This clone was recorded once. The chain uses TRBV30 and TRBJ2-3; D is unclear. V was cut by 3 bases and J by 2 bases, with 15 bases left in between. CDR3 length: 15 residues. CDR1 is GTSNPN, CDR2 SVGIG, per germline (reference sequence). CDR3 loop: CAWSSLGSSTDTQYF. The DNA for the CDR3 is TGTGCCTGGAGCTCTTTGGGCTCCTCCACAGATACGCAGTATTTT.

The V gene is TRBV15, the J gene TRBJ2-7, with 10 bases lining up with TRBD2. V lost 6 bases and J lost 3; bases outside the gene matches: 5. The germline V gene has CDR1 LNHNV and CDR2 YYDKDF (reference sequence). The CDR3 is 14 residues long. As DNA, the CDR3 is TGTGCCACCAGTGATAGCGGGAGGATCTACGAGCAGTACTTC. Amino acids: CATSDSGRIYEQYF.

V is TRBV19 and J is TRBJ1-5; the D is unclear. The CDR3 spans 14 residues. Germline V CDR1 and CDR2: LNHDA, SQIVND (reference sequence). Deletions cut 7 bases from V and 6 bases from J, with 16 bases between. This CDR3 reads CASTPDRVFQPQHF. The CDR3 nucleotides read TGTGCCAGTACCCCGGATCGGGTTTTTCAGCCCCAGCATTTT.

This chain uses TRBV5-1 with TRBJ2-5, with a weak D call TRBD2 (6 bases). Deletions cut 6 bases from V and 4 bases from J, with 13 bases between. Per the germline V gene, CDR1 is SGHRS and CDR2 is YFSETQ. The CDR3 length is 13 residues. The CDR3 sequence: CASMAQGGETQYF. CDR3 DNA: TGCGCCAGCATGGCGCAGGGAGGAGAGACCCAGTACTTC.

This clone was observed a single time. This chain uses TRBV15 with TRBJ2-1, with D possibly TRBD2 on 6 matching bases. V lost 1 base, J lost 5 bases, and 12 bases lay in between. There are 15 residues in the CDR3. The germline V gene encodes CDR1 LNHNV and CDR2 YYDKDF (reference sequence). CDR3 protein: CATSRVGTPNNEQFF. CDR3 DNA sequence: TGTGCCACCAGCAGAGTAGGGACTCCTAACAATGAGCAGTTCTTC. The complete variable domain, with remaining parts taken from reference TRBV15 and TRBJ2-1, reads DAMVIQNPRYQVTQFGKPVTLSCSQTLNHNVMYWYQQKSSQAPKLLFHYYDKDFNNEADTPDNFQSRRPNTSFCFLDIRSPGLGDTAMYLCATSRVGTPNNEQFFGPGTRLTVL.

The chain recombines TRBV6-2 or TRBV6-3 with TRBJ2-5; no reliable D call. The CDR3 has 12 residues. The germline V gene has CDR1 MNHEY and CDR2 SVGEGT. The V end lost 0 bases, the J end lost 5 bases, and 4 bases lay between the germline ends. CDR3 nucleotide sequence: TGTGCCAGCAGTTACTCGGGGGAGACCCAGTACTTC. This gives the protein CASSYSGETQYF.

The chain uses TRBV7-6 and TRBJ1-2, with D tentatively TRBD1 (6 bases). From germline, CDR1 is SGHVS and CDR2 FNYEAQ. CDR3 length equals 15 residues. V shed 3 bases and J shed 6 bases, with 17 bases lying between them. This CDR3 is CASSFRGHPRDGYTF. CDR3 nucleotides: TGTGCCAGCAGCTTTCGGGGACACCCACGGGATGGCTACACCTTC.

This rearrangement joins TRBV4-2 to TRBJ2-5; 10 nucleotides align to TRBD2. Germline-derived CDR1 and CDR2 are LGHNA and YNFKEQ. The CDR3 runs 15 residues. J lost 6 bases, V lost 4 bases, and 8 bases had no gene match. The CDR3 bases are TGTGCCAGCAGCCGAACCGGGACTAGCGTGAAGACCCAGTACTTC. Translation gives CASSRTGTSVKTQYF.

V and J are TRBV27 and TRBJ1-2; no clear D gene. V was pared by 7 bases and J by 9 bases, with 30 bases between. Germline V gives CDR1 MNHEY, CDR2 SMNVEV (reference sequence). The CDR3 has 17 residues. CDR3 sequence reads: CASTTKWVSAAGFSYTF. As DNA, the CDR3 is TGTGCCAGCACTACTAAGTGGGTGTCAGCGGCAGGATTCAGCTACACCTTC.

The chain employs TRBV10-3 and TRBJ2-7; D gene ambiguous. The V end lost 2 bases, the J end lost 6 bases, and 5 bases lay between the germline ends. CDR3 size: 11 residues. From germline, CDR1 is ENHRY and CDR2 SYGVKD. CDR3: CAISEVGEQYF. In DNA, the CDR3 is TGTGCCATCAGTGAGGTAGGCGAGCAGTACTTC.

This chain joins TRBV30 and TRBJ1-2; 7 nucleotides align to TRBD1. This CDR3 comprises 13 residues. V lost 8 bases to trimming and J lost 6 bases; unmatched junction nucleotides: 12. CDR1 is GTSNPN and CDR2 is SVGIG in the germline V gene (reference sequence). The CDR3 here is CATTTGILNGYTF. CDR3 DNA: TGTGCCACAACGACAGGGATCCTTAATGGCTACACCTTC.

The CDR3 DNA follows: TGTGCCATCCAAACTTCAGGGGTTACAGATACGCAGTATTTT. Protein product: CAIQTSGVTDTQYF. The chain is built from TRBV28 and TRBJ2-3, with D possibly matching TRBD1 (6 bases). Per the germline V gene, CDR1 is MDHEN and CDR2 is SYDVKM. The CDR3 covers 14 residues. Trimming took 10 bases from V and 3 from J, leaving 17 bases between them.

This clone was seen more than once but under ten times. The J gene is TRBJ1-6, the V gene TRBV30; D is ambiguous. The CDR3 runs 12 residues. V lost 3 bases and J 4 bases, leaving 4 bases between the germline ends. Per germline, CDR1 GTSNPN and CDR2 SVGIG (reference sequence). CDR3 protein: CAWRRYNSPLHF. In DNA, the CDR3 is TGTGCCTGGAGGAGATATAATTCACCCCTCCACTTT.

This rearrangement joins TRBV24-1 to TRBJ2-5; D possibly corresponds to TRBD1 (6 bases). With 2 bases removed from V and 5 bases from J, the gap between germline ends came to 14 bases. The CDR3 extends over 15 amino acids. CDR1 and CDR2 (germline): KGHDR, SFDVKD. Here the CDR3 reads CATSDSGTPGETQYF. CDR3 DNA sequence: TGTGCCACCAGTGATTCCGGGACACCCGGGGAGACCCAGTACTTC.